This is a list of T cell receptor beta chains from one sample in a study of cytomegalovirus exposure and HLA in healthy donors. Here immunoSEQ multiplex PCR was the method, and the copy in TCRdb shows in-frame clones only, minus some. The sample includes more than 85,000 clones, 60% to 80% of them seen just once. The sample taken for sequencing was PBMCs. These receptors originate from a woman aged 40 to 50 in good health and CMV-seropositive. The CDR3 runs from the conserved cysteine through the conserved F or W. A D gene is named only where the DNA matches it firmly. The listing skips clone size in some rows; elsewhere it reads once, few, many or a size class.

NA | NA | TRBJ1-5 | TRBV4-1 | CASSQARPGSNQPQHF | TGCGCCAGCAGCCAAGCACGGCCGGGAAGCAATCAGCCCCAGCATTTT
NA | TRBD2 | TRBJ2-3 | TRBV18 | CASSPEGLVRDTQYF | TGTGCCAGCTCACCTGAGGGACTAGTTCGCGATACGCAGTATTTT
NA | NA | TRBJ1-1 | TRBV18 | CASSPLQGLLDTEAFF | TGTGCCAGCTCACCACTACAGGGCTTGCTGGACACTGAAGCTTTCTTT
NA | TRBD1 | TRBJ1-2 | TRBV28 | CASSLWGQDGYTF | TGTGCCAGCAGTTTATGGGGACAGGATGGCTACACCTTC
few | NA | TRBJ2-1 | TRBV5-1 | CASSLDVGNEQFF | TGCGCCAGCAGCTTGGACGTCGGCAATGAGCAGTTCTTC
few | NA | TRBJ1-1 | TRBV29-1 | CRTEMNTEAFF | TGCCGGACAGAGATGAACACTGAAGCTTTCTTT
NA | NA | TRBJ2-7 | TRBV28 | CASRQTGNPPYEQYF | TGTGCCAGCAGACAAACAGGGAATCCCCCTTACGAGCAGTACTTC
NA | TRBD2 | TRBJ2-1 | TRBV15 | CATSRGLGGGIYNEQFF | TGTGCCACCAGCAGAGGGCTCGGGGGGGGGATTTACAATGAGCAGTTCTTC
NA | TRBD2 | TRBJ2-3 | TRBV7-9 | CASSSKLATSTDTQYF | TGTGCCAGCAGCTCAAAACTAGCGACTAGCACAGATACGCAGTATTTT
NA | NA | TRBJ2-5 | TRBV1 | CTSSHQGLVQETQYF | TGCACCAGCAGCCATCAGGGGTTGGTCCAAGAGACCCAGTACTTC
many | NA | TRBJ1-1 | TRBV4-3 | CASSAGRYTEAFF | TGCGCCAGCAGCGCGGGACGTTACACTGAAGCTTTCTTT
NA | NA | TRBJ2-1 | TRBV28 | CASSVTLYNEQFF | TGTGCCAGCAGTGTGACACTCTACAATGAGCAGTTCTTC
NA | TRBD2 | TRBJ2-7 | TRBV7-3 | CASSLAAGYEQYF | TGTGCCAGCAGCCTAGCGGCAGGTTACGAGCAGTACTTC
few | TRBD1 | TRBJ2-7 | TRBV15 | CATSRNRGDEQYF | TGTGCCACCAGCAGGAACAGGGGCGACGAGCAGTACTTC
NA | TRBD2 | TRBJ2-7 | TRBV4-1 | CASSQLAATYEQYF | TGCGCCAGCAGCCAACTAGCGGCCACCTACGAGCAGTACTTC
NA | TRBD1 | TRBJ2-7 | TRBV5-1 | CASSIRDRGAEQYF | TGCGCCAGCAGCATCCGGGACAGGGGAGCCGAGCAGTACTTC
NA | TRBD1 | TRBJ1-3 | TRBV2 | CASTMGTAGNTIYF | TGTGCCAGCACTATGGGGACAGCGGGAAACACCATATATTTT
NA | TRBD1 | TRBJ1-1 | TRBV28 | CASSFSGGYTEAFF | TGTGCCAGCAGTTTCTCAGGGGGTTACACTGAAGCTTTCTTT
NA | NA | TRBJ1-2 | TRBV4-3 | CASSQYRQAVYGYTF | TGCGCCAGCAGCCAGTATCGACAGGCGGTCTATGGCTACACCTTC
NA | TRBD1 | TRBJ2-7 | TRBV2 | CASRIGQGPSYEQYF | TGTGCCAGCAGAATTGGACAGGGGCCCTCCTACGAGCAGTACTTC
few | NA | TRBJ1-2 | TRBV5-6 | CASEKRGRYGYTF | TGTGCCAGTGAGAAGAGGGGGAGATATGGCTACACCTTC
NA | TRBD1 | TRBJ1-2 | TRBV6-6 | CASRYRGRDYGYTF | TGTGCCAGCAGATACAGGGGGCGCGACTATGGCTACACCTTC
NA | TRBD1 | TRBJ1-2 | TRBV7-6 | CASSTSGGRGYTF | TGTGCCAGCAGCACATCAGGGGGACGAGGCTACACCTTC
NA | TRBD2 | TRBJ2-7 | TRBV7-8 | CASSLAGTREGHEQYF | TGTGCCAGCAGCTTAGCTGGAACGCGGGAGGGCCACGAGCAGTACTTC
NA | NA | TRBJ2-7 | TRBV11-2 | CASSLGARPYEQYF | TGTGCCAGCAGCTTAGGTGCCAGGCCCTACGAGCAGTACTTC
NA | NA | TRBJ2-5 | TRBV28 | CASSLSAGGLETQYF | TGTGCCAGCAGTTTATCAGCGGGTGGTTTAGAGACCCAGTACTTC
once | TRBD2 | TRBJ2-7 | TRBV28 | CASSLPGLAGRVPYEQYF | TGTGCCAGCAGTTTGCCGGGACTAGCGGGCCGTGTTCCCTACGAGCAGTACTTC
NA | TRBD1 | TRBJ1-4 | TRBV13 | CASSPSRDRAREKLFF | TGTGCCAGCAGCCCGTCCCGGGACAGGGCCCGTGAAAAACTGTTTTTT
NA | NA | TRBJ2-7 | TRBV5-8 | CASSTDSSYEQYF | TGTGCCAGCAGCACGGACAGCTCCTACGAGCAGTACTTC
NA | TRBD1 | TRBJ1-1 | TRBV5-4 | CASSGTGAEAFF | TGTGCCAGCAGCGGGACAGGCGCGGAAGCTTTCTTT
few | NA | TRBJ2-2 | TRBV29-1 | CSVGLLNTGELFF | TGCAGCGTTGGTCTCCTTAACACCGGGGAGCTGTTTTTT
few | NA | TRBJ2-3 | TRBV27 | CASRRPGTQNTDTQYF | TGTGCCAGCAGGCGGCCCGGGACTCAGAACACAGATACGCAGTATTTT
NA | TRBD1 | TRBJ1-2 | TRBV29-1 | CSVATGSDYGYTF | TGCAGCGTCGCGACAGGGAGCGACTATGGCTACACCTTC
NA | TRBD2 | TRBJ2-7 | TRBV5-6 | CASSGGGGYYYEQYF | TGTGCCAGCAGCGGCGGGGGGGGCTATTACTACGAGCAGTACTTC
NA | TRBD1 | TRBJ2-5 | TRBV19 | CASSIVLTGAPETQYF | TGTGCCAGTAGTATAGTCCTAACAGGGGCCCCAGAGACCCAGTACTTC
NA | TRBD2 | TRBJ2-1 | TRBV6-4 | CASSGGGGSSSYNEQFF | TGTGCCAGCAGTGGGGGGGGAGGGTCCTCTTCCTACAATGAGCAGTTCTTC
once | NA | TRBJ1-2 | TRBV21-1 | CASSQGGAQVYGYTF | TGTGCCAGCAGCCAGGGAGGGGCGCAGGTCTATGGCTACACCTTC
NA | TRBD1 | TRBJ1-4 | TRBV7-9 | CASSLGDRGSGEKLFF | TGTGCCAGCAGCTTAGGGGACAGGGGATCGGGTGAAAAACTGTTTTTT
NA | NA | TRBJ2-7 | TRBV11-1 | CASSSEYEQYF | TGTGCCAGCAGCTCAGAATACGAGCAGTACTTC
few | TRBD1 | TRBJ1-6 | TRBV14 | CASSTGTGSSYNSPLHF | TGTGCCAGCAGCACGGGGACAGGGAGCTCCTATAATTCACCCCTCCACTTT
NA | NA | TRBJ1-5 | TRBV5-8 | CASSLVRQGGNQPQHF | TGTGCCAGCAGCTTGGTACGTCAGGGCGGCAATCAGCCCCAGCATTTT
NA | TRBD2 | TRBJ2-3 | TRBV20-1 | CSATSGPTQYF | TGCAGTGCTACTAGCGGGCCAACGCAGTATTTT
once | NA | TRBJ1-1 | TRBV12-5 | CATVPEVSTLNTEAFF | TGTGCTACGGTACCCGAGGTCAGCACCTTGAACACTGAAGCTTTCTTT
NA | TRBD1 | TRBJ1-1 | TRBV7-9 | CSSSLGQGATEAFF | TGTTCCAGCAGCTTGGGACAGGGGGCCACTGAAGCTTTCTTT
NA | NA | TRBJ1-1 | TRBV11-2 | CASSFFQGFGAFF | TGTGCCAGCAGCTTTTTTCAGGGATTCGGAGCTTTCTTT
NA | NA | TRBJ1-1 | TRBV11-3 | CASSLGSDRKAFF | TGTGCCAGCAGCTTAGGTTCGGACAGAAAAGCTTTCTTT
few | NA | TRBJ2-3 | TRBV5-1 | CASTLTVAGDTQYF | TGCGCCAGCACCCTTACTGTAGCAGGGGATACGCAGTATTTT
few | TRBD1 | TRBJ2-1 | TRBV9 | CASSARTGPYNEQFF | TGTGCCAGCAGCGCACGGACAGGGCCCTACAATGAGCAGTTCTTC
NA | TRBD1 | TRBJ1-6 | TRBV11-2 | CASSSGTGSSPLHF | TGTGCCAGCAGCTCCGGGACAGGGAGTTCACCCCTCCACTTT
NA | NA | TRBJ2-7 | TRBV10-2 | CASTITGRAYEQYF | TGCGCCAGCACAATCACAGGGAGGGCGTACGAGCAGTACTTC
few | NA | TRBJ2-7 | TRBV28 | CASSLASEQYF | TGTGCCAGCAGTTTGGCCAGCGAGCAGTACTTC
NA | NA | TRBJ1-2 | TRBV7-2 | CASSLDIQGMRGYTF | TGTGCCAGCAGCTTAGACATTCAGGGGATGCGTGGCTACACCTTC
NA | TRBD1 | TRBJ2-4 | TRBV29-1 | CSVLRTGSSPLAKNIQYF | TGCAGCGTCCTCAGGACAGGGTCCTCTCCCTTAGCCAAAAACATTCAGTACTTC
NA | NA | TRBJ1-1 | TRBV28 | CASRIQGLDEAFF | TGTGCCAGCAGGATACAGGGATTGGATGAAGCTTTCTTT
once | NA | TRBJ2-7 | TRBV28 | CASRQGQYYEQYF | TGTGCCAGCAGACAAGGACAGTACTACGAGCAGTACTTC
NA | NA | TRBJ1-1 | TRBV25-1 | CASSGRDTQGVNTEAFF | TGTGCCAGCAGTGGACGGGACACCCAGGGAGTGAACACTGAAGCTTTCTTT
NA | TRBD1 | TRBJ2-3 | TRBV29-1 | CSVDSGQAGTQYF | TGCAGCGTCGACTCGGGACAGGCCGGGACGCAGTATTTT